This TCR beta chain was observed in a study of OX40 agonist ivuxolimab in advanced cancers. In the study overall: Ivuxolimab doses were 0.01, 0.1, 0.3, 1.5, 3 or 10 mg/kg every 2 weeks.

Study-level points and caveats: The expanded peripheral T cells' antigen specificity was not determined.

Generated by immunoSEQ multiplex PCR, the TCRdb table keeps only in-frame clones and is missing some. This table has about 61,000 clones, 92% appearing once. Concerning this clone: No antigen is known for it.

Per the germline V gene, CDR1 is WNHNN and CDR2 is SYGVQD (reference sequence). CDR3 length: 10 residues. With 2 bases removed from V and 5 bases from J, the gap between germline ends came to 1 base. The sequence came from an adult with an advanced solid tumor such as melanoma, head and neck, liver or kidney cancer. Sequenced material: CD4+ or CD8+ T cells sorted from blood, taken in a trial of the OX40 agonist ivuxolimab. This chain uses TRBV10-1 with TRBJ2-7; unclear D gene. CDR3 nucleotides: TGCGCCAGCAGTGAGAACGAGCAGTACGTC. Its translation is CASSENEQYV.